These 20 T cell receptor beta chains share one sample of origin, sequenced in a study of identical twins (dated by TCRdb to 2015 to 2016). The method was 5' RACE. Sequencing used an Illumina HiSeq 2000. In-frame beta chains were kept once TCRdb had trimmed the public reads at Q25 with fastp and called clones with MiXCR. Identical CDR3 protein sequences are pooled into one entry, listed with their most common genes and DNA. Within this sample are about 810,000 distinct CDR3 sequences, with 9% to 15% of them counted one time only. The ten largest account for roughly 1.5% of the sample. These records were also assigned to another study, of yellow fever vaccine responses in identical twins.

Sequences were obtained from PBMCs. The receptors originated from a woman aged 18-29 years in good health.

This clonotype was detected many times. The V gene is TRBV7-9, the J gene TRBJ2-3; D ambiguous. Trimming stripped 6 bases from V and 3 bases from J, with 7 bases between. In germline, CDR1 is SEHNR, CDR2 FQNEAQ (reference sequence). This CDR3 region has 12 residues. The CDR3 protein is CASSRDTDTQYF. CDR3 bases: TGTGCCAGCAGTAGAGATACAGATACGCAGTATTTT.

This clonotype came up a few times. This sequence joins TRBV19 and TRBJ2-2; the match to TRBD1 covers 9 bases. The J segment lost 3 bases and the V segment lost 5 bases, leaving 7 bases of the junction unmatched. Germline CDR1 reads LNHDA; CDR2 reads SQIVND (reference sequence). The CDR3 runs 16 residues. CDR3 nucleotides: TGTGCCAGTAGTTCTTCCGGGACAGGGTACACCGGGGAGCTGTTTTTT. It codes for CASSSSGTGYTGELFF.

This clonotype has a count of ten or more. The chain is built from TRBV28 and TRBJ2-1; 14 nucleotides line up with TRBD2. V was pared by 5 bases and J by 0 bases, with 6 bases of the junction left unmatched. There are 18 residues in the CDR3. Germline CDR1 MDHEN, CDR2 SYDVKM. Here the CDR3 reads CASSPGLAGGPSYNEQFF. The CDR3 region has the DNA TGTGCCAGCAGTCCAGGACTAGCGGGAGGACCCTCCTACAATGAGCAGTTCTTC.

The V gene is TRBV21-1, the J gene TRBJ2-7. TRBV21-1 is shown as a pseudogene. The CDR3 sequence is 13 residues long. The DNA for the CDR3 is TGTGCCAGCAGCAAATCCCCAGCCGACGAGCAGTACGTC. Translating it yields CASSKSPADEQYV.

This clonotype appeared a few times. The V and J genes are TRBV24-1 and TRBJ2-2; 7 bases match TRBD2. Germline V gene data show CDR1 as KGHDR and CDR2 as SFDVKD. V lost 9 bases, J lost 2 bases, and 11 bases stayed unmatched. The CDR3 consists of 16 residues. CDR3 bases: TGTGCCACCTCAAAGCGGGGAGCTATAAACACCGGGGAGCTGTTTTTT. This codes for CATSKRGAINTGELFF.

This clonotype was recorded a few times. The DNA of the CDR3 is TGCAGTGCTATAGACAGGGGAGGGTACGAGCAGTACTTC. Its translation: CSAIDRGGYEQYF. The chain employs TRBV20-1 and TRBJ2-7, with a weak D call TRBD1 (8 bases). V lost 4 bases to trimming and J lost 4 bases, with 14 bases between them. The CDR3 spans 13 residues. Germline CDR1 and CDR2: DFQATT and SNEGSKA (reference sequence).

This clonotype has just a few counts. This chain links TRBV20-1 with TRBJ2-1; 15 bases are shared with TRBD2. With 2 bases clipped from V and 4 bases from J, the junction kept 6 bases outside the gene matches. Germline values: CDR1 DFQATT, CDR2 SNEGSKA (reference sequence). The length of the CDR3 is 17 residues. The CDR3 sequence: CSARRTGTSGGYNEQFF. The CDR3 DNA follows: TGCAGTGCTAGACGGACCGGGACTAGCGGGGGGTACAATGAGCAGTTCTTC.

This clonotype has ten or more counts. The genes are TRBV14 and TRBJ2-7; D tentatively reads TRBD1 or TRBD2 (5 bases each). This CDR3 is built from 15 residues. Per germline, CDR1 SGHDN and CDR2 FVKESK. V was cut by 6 bases and J by 6 bases, with 21 bases left in between. CDR3 region: CASRGDFPGPCEQYF. As DNA, the CDR3 is TGTGCCAGCAGGGGGGATTTTCCGGGTCCATGCGAGCAGTACTTC.

The rearrangement uses TRBV27 and TRBJ2-2, with D perhaps TRBD2 (5 bases). Per the germline V gene, CDR1 is MNHEY and CDR2 is SMNVEV (reference sequence). The CDR3 totals 12 residues. Trimming took off 8 bases at V and 3 bases at J, with 7 bases between the two ends. The chain's CDR3 is CASVEDTGELFF. Written as DNA, the CDR3 is TGTGCCAGCGTGGAGGACACCGGGGAGCTGTTTTTT.

The chain has TRBV28 and TRBJ1-5; 8 bases align to TRBD1. Germline V lookup: CDR1 MDHEN, CDR2 SYDVKM. Trimming at V came to 6 bases and at J to 3 bases, leaving 13 bases not matched to a gene. The CDR3 is 17 amino acids. CDR3 residues: CASSPNVGQGINQPQHF. The CDR3 DNA follows: TGTGCCAGCAGCCCCAATGTCGGACAGGGCATCAATCAGCCCCAGCATTTT.

The rearrangement uses TRBV15 and TRBJ2-1, with a possible D match to TRBD2 (5 bases). The CDR3 is made up of 14 amino acids. Trimming shortened V by 3 bases and J by 5 bases, and 11 bases separated the two germline ends. The germline gives CDR1 LNHNV, CDR2 YYDKDF (reference sequence). CDR3: CATSRVALNNEQFF. As DNA, the CDR3 is TGTGCCACCAGCAGGGTAGCGTTGAACAATGAGCAGTTCTTC.

This chain uses TRBV28 with TRBJ2-7, with D unclear. Trimming removed 2 bases from V and 2 bases from J, with 25 bases in between. The CDR3 consists of 19 residues. Germline CDR1 MDHEN, CDR2 SYDVKM. The chain's CDR3 is CASSLGSAGRSRFPYEQYF. The CDR3 nucleotides read TGTGCCAGCAGTTTAGGGTCGGCCGGTCGGTCCCGATTTCCCTACGAGCAGTACTTC.

This clonotype was seen a handful of times. The J gene is TRBJ1-6, the V gene TRBV14, with D hard to call. The CDR3 loop spans 13 amino acids. Looked up from germline, CDR1 is SGHDN and CDR2 is FVKESK. V was cut by 1 base and J by 9 bases, with 7 bases left in between. The DNA of the CDR3 is TGTGCCAGCAGCCAAGTCGAGAGTTCACCCCTCCACTTT. This codes for CASSQVESSPLHF.

The gene calls are TRBV15 and TRBJ1-1, with D possibly TRBD1 on 5 matching bases. Germline V gene sequence: CDR1 LNHNV, CDR2 YYDKDF (reference sequence). The CDR3 consists of 15 residues. Trimming removed 0 bases at V and 6 bases at J, with 14 bases between. The CDR3 DNA is TGTGCCACCAGCAGAGATCTGGTAGGGGTTGCTGAAGCTTTCTTT. Protein: CATSRDLVGVAEAFF. The full variable domain, in which reference TRBV15 and TRBJ1-1 provide the parts outside the CDR3, is DAMVIQNPRYQVTQFGKPVTLSCSQTLNHNVMYWYQQKSSQAPKLLFHYYDKDFNNEADTPDNFQSRRPNTSFCFLDIRSPGLGDTAMYLCATSRDLVGVAEAFFGQGTRLTVV.

The chain has TRBV6-6 and TRBJ2-2; no firm D call. The V gene lost 5 bases and the J gene lost 7 bases, with 8 bases spanning the gap. The CDR3 is 12 amino acids. Germline CDR1 MNHNY, CDR2 SVGAGI (reference sequence). CDR3 in DNA: TGTGCCAGCAGTCCACATTTCGGGGAGCTGTTTTTT. Translating it yields CASSPHFGELFF.

The chain has TRBV20-1 and TRBJ1-4; a weak D match, TRBD1 (5 bases). The CDR3 totals 13 residues. Germline V gene lookup returns CDR1 DFQATT and CDR2 SNEGSKA (reference sequence). Trimming pared 4 bases from V and 3 bases from J, leaving 9 bases between. The CDR3 DNA sequence: TGCAGTGCTATGACAGCCGCTAATGAAAAACTGTTTTTT. Its translation is CSAMTAANEKLFF.

This clonotype was detected only a few times. V gene TRBV5-1 combines with J gene TRBJ2-7, with TRBD2 as a possible D gene (5 bases). Germline CDR1 reads SGHRS; CDR2 reads YFSETQ. Trimming took off 7 bases at V and 1 base at J, with 15 bases between the two ends. The CDR3 loop spans 14 amino acids. The CDR3: CASGYGGSSYEQYF. DNA for the CDR3: TGCGCCAGCGGGTATGGTGGGAGTTCCTACGAGCAGTACTTC.

This clonotype was observed many times. The chain recombines TRBV12-3 or TRBV12-4 with TRBJ1-6, with D maybe TRBD1 (6 bases). The CDR3 runs to 12 residues. Trimming removed 8 bases at V and 9 bases at J, with 11 bases between. The CDR3 DNA sequence: TGTGCCAGCCAAGCAGGGGCTTCACCCCTCCACTTT. It is translated as CASQAGASPLHF.

This clonotype was observed a few times. This sequence joins TRBV24-1 and TRBJ2-6; D perhaps matches TRBD1 (6 bases). The V gene's germline CDR1 is KGHDR and CDR2 SFDVKD. The V gene lost 3 bases and the J gene lost 2 bases, with 13 bases spanning the gap. This CDR3 has 17 residues. As DNA, the CDR3 is TGTGCCACCAGTGATCCTGGGACACCACCTGGGGCCAACGTCCTGACTTTC. It is translated as CATSDPGTPPGANVLTF.

This clonotype showed up just a few times. The chain joins TRBV5-1 to TRBJ2-1, with 14 bases aligning to TRBD2. CDR3 length: 16 amino acids. V dropped 4 bases and J dropped 7; count of bases not matched to a gene: 7. The germline CDR1 and CDR2 sequences are SGHRS and YFSETQ. CDR3 sequence (DNA): TGCGCCAGCAGCCCGACTAGCGGGGGGGTGTGGAATGAGCAGTTCTTC. Its protein is CASSPTSGGVWNEQFF.